This T cell receptor beta chain was sequenced for a study of cytomegalovirus exposure and HLA in healthy donors. Overall study: Clustering assigned approximately 79% of the approximately 430 genotyped donors to the Caucasian-associated ancestry cluster. Study-level results: With later analysis, a missense DCLRE1C variant became linked to TCR beta V- and J-gene trimming.

Remarks on this clone: Its antigen is not identified.

The PCR employed 60 Vbeta primers together with 13 Jbeta primers. TCRdb keeps only in-frame clones here, not all; method: immunoSEQ multiplex PCR. The sample consists of roughly 110,000 clones, around 76% of them appearing once. The receptor was isolated from a man aged 18 to 30 in good health and CMV-seronegative. Sequenced input: PBMCs.

CDR3 loop: CASSMDRTYEQYF. The CDR3 DNA follows: TGTGCCAGTAGTATGGACAGAACCTACGAGCAGTACTTC. The chain couples TRBV19 to TRBJ2-7; weak D call: TRBD1 (6 bases). Between the trimmed V and J ends, which lost 3 bases and 2 bases, there was a span of 8 bases. CDR1 LNHDA and CDR2 SQIVND come from the germline V gene (reference sequence). The CDR3 loop spans 13 amino acids.